The clone carrying this T cell receptor (beta chain) was recorded at least ten times. The antigen remains undetermined. This entry comes from a study of T cell repertoires in cytomegalovirus infection. Study background: HLA-B-restricted CMV epitopes that are well studied, plus recently identified HLA-C-restricted ones, were used by the study.

TCRdb recomputed calls from the reads with MiXCR, one row per CDR3 protein. The sample consists of roughly 90,000 distinct CDR3 sequences, 20% to 30% of them appearing once. The receptor's source is a human donor in good health (CMV status not recorded). Some clones in this sample may be carry-over from other donors' samples. Sequences were derived from CD8+ T cells from cultured PBMCs, sampled from culture after CMV antigen stimulation.

The CDR3: CASSLGQGYRQPQHF. The CDR3 DNA sequence: TGTGCCAGCAGTTTGGGGCAGGGTTATAGGCAGCCCCAGCATTTT. V usage is TRBV28 and J usage is TRBJ1-5, with D perhaps matching TRBD1 (5 bases). Germline V gene data show CDR1 as MDHEN and CDR2 as SYDVKM. This CDR3 comprises 15 residues. Between the trimmed V and J ends, which lost 3 bases and 7 bases, there was a span of 16 bases.